A single sample is the source of the 2 T cell receptor beta chains below, sequenced in a study of CD8 T cells in ankylosing spondylitis. One entry per CDR3 protein results from TCRdb running MiXCR on the 5' RACE reads. The sample includes 240,000 or so distinct CDR3 sequences, about 11% seen only once; the top ten take 6.8%. Material: blood, either unsorted or a sorted T cell fraction (not recorded which). These receptors originate from a male donor with ankylosing spondylitis or in good health (not recorded which).

This clonotype has at least ten counts. This chain links TRBV5-1 with TRBJ2-7; D could derive from TRBD1 or TRBD2 (5 bases each). This CDR3 has 13 amino acids. V lost 4 bases, J lost 1 base, and 9 bases lay in between. Germline V gene data show CDR1 as SGHRS and CDR2 as YFSETQ. The CDR3 coding sequence is TGCGCCAGCAGCCACGGGGCGTCCTACGAGCAGTACTTC. Its protein is CASSHGASYEQYF.

This clonotype was found a few times. The J gene is TRBJ2-2, the V gene TRBV9; possibly TRBD1 for D (6 bases). The V end lost 0 bases, the J end lost 6 bases, and 6 bases lay between the germline ends. Germline assignment: CDR1 SGDLS and CDR2 YYNGEE. This CDR3 has 13 amino acids. CDR3: CASSVGTAGELFF. CDR3 nucleotides: TGTGCCAGCAGCGTAGGGACAGCCGGGGAGCTGTTTTTT.